Below, 25 T cell receptor beta chains from the same sample are listed, as sequenced in a study of cytomegalovirus exposure and HLA in healthy donors (dated by TCRdb to 2015 to 2018). Library prep was done by the immunoSEQ multiplex PCR assay. For the multiplex PCR, a mixture combining 60 forward primers for TCR Vbeta segments and 13 reverse primers for TCR Jbeta segments was used. TCRdb retrieved this table from immuneACCESS and kept in-frame rearrangements only. Not all clones are present; in checked studies, unresolved V genes account for under half, and no reason is known for the remainder. The sample table contains 150,000 to 200,000 clones; only one count was recorded for around 80% of them. Approximately 6.8% of the sample comes from the top ten. The sequenced sample was PBMCs. These receptors were collected from a man aged 30 to 45 in good health and CMV-seropositive.

Remarks on this clone: One end of the junction varies from germline; a read error may be responsible. The V and J genes are TRBV7-9 and TRBJ2-7; 7 bases align to TRBD2. The germline CDR1 and CDR2 sequences are SEHNR and FQNEAQ (reference sequence). The CDR3 sequence is 16 residues long. CDR3 nucleotides: TGTTCCAGCAGCACCGTAGCGGGCCCAGGGCTTTACGAGCAGTACTTC. Encoded protein: CSSSTVAGPGLYEQYF.

The chain combines TRBV5-4 with TRBJ1-4; the match to TRBD1 covers 8 bases. This CDR3 has 17 amino acids. After removal of 0 bases from V and 3 bases from J, the junction contained 7 bases not matched to a gene. In germline, CDR1 is SGHNT, CDR2 YYREEE (reference sequence). This chain's CDR3 is CASSLAPGGASNEKLFF. For the CDR3, the DNA is TGTGCCAGCAGCTTGGCCCCAGGGGGCGCTTCTAATGAAAAACTGTTTTTT. The whole variable domain, remainder taken from reference TRBV5-4 and TRBJ1-4, is ETGVTQSPTHLIKTRGQQVTLRCSSQSGHNTVSWYQQALGQGPQFIFQYYREEENGRGNFPPRFSGLQFPNYSSELNVNALELDDSALYLCASSLAPGGASNEKLFFGSGTQLSVL.

The rearrangement joins TRBV5-6 to TRBJ1-3, with TRBD1 matching over 10 bases. Germline CDR1 reads SGHDT; CDR2 reads YYEEEE. V was pared by 1 base and J by 0 bases, with 10 bases of the junction left unmatched. The CDR3 extends over 19 amino acids. The CDR3 loop is CASSLPGTGAATSGNTIYF. The CDR3 DNA is TGTGCCAGCAGCTTGCCCGGGACAGGGGCCGCCACCTCTGGAAACACCATATATTTT.

The chain is built from TRBV28 and TRBJ1-2, with D uncertain. V dropped 1 base and J dropped 4 bases, with 10 bases sitting between them. Germline assignment: CDR1 MDHEN and CDR2 SYDVKM. This CDR3 has 14 amino acids. The CDR3 coding sequence is TGTGCCAGCAGTTTATCCGCCAGGCCCTATGGCTACACCTTC. It codes for CASSLSARPYGYTF.

The chain uses TRBV5-1 and TRBJ2-5; D is perhaps TRBD1 (6 bases). Trimming removed 3 bases at V and 5 bases at J, with 11 bases between. The CDR3 spans 13 residues. The germline gives CDR1 SGHRS, CDR2 YFSETQ. The CDR3 sequence: CASSSRGPETQYF. In nucleotides, the CDR3 is TGCGCCAGCAGCTCCAGGGGACCGGAGACCCAGTACTTC.

The chain has TRBV6-1 and TRBJ1-1, with 8 bases matching TRBD1. CDR1 MNHNS and CDR2 SASEGT come from the germline V gene. V lost 4 bases and J lost 7; bases outside the gene matches: 2. This CDR3 spans 12 amino acids. CDR3 sequence (DNA): TGTGCCAGCAGTGTCACAGGGGGTGAAGCTTTCTTT. Translation: CASSVTGGEAFF.

About this clone itself: The same CDR3 arises from other DNA sequences in this sample as well. The V and J genes are TRBV27 and TRBJ1-2, with D perhaps TRBD1 (5 bases). Germline V lookup: CDR1 MNHEY, CDR2 SMNVEV (reference sequence). Trimming removed 3 bases at V and 2 bases at J, with 7 bases between. CDR3 length: 13 amino acids. For the CDR3, the DNA is TGTGCCAGCAGTTTTCGGGGGAACTATGGCTACACCTTC. Its protein is CASSFRGNYGYTF.

V gene TRBV4-2 combines with J gene TRBJ1-6; D might be TRBD1 (6 bases). With 5 bases removed from V and 7 bases from J, the gap between germline ends came to 18 bases. The CDR3 totals 16 residues. Germline V gene data show CDR1 as LGHNA and CDR2 as YNFKEQ. The CDR3 reads CASSARTRTENSPLHF. DNA of the CDR3: TGTGCCAGCAGCGCTAGGACTCGGACAGAAAATTCACCCCTCCACTTT.

The CDR3 DNA reads as TGTGCCAGCAGTGAGAGGCTAGCCTACACCGGGGAGCTGTTTTTT. This codes for CASSERLAYTGELFF. V usage is TRBV2 and J usage is TRBJ2-2, with D possibly TRBD2 on 5 matching bases. This CDR3 has 15 amino acids. In germline, CDR1 is SNHLY, CDR2 FYNNEI. V was cut by 3 bases and J by 3 bases, with 11 bases left in between.

The chain joins TRBV19 to TRBJ1-2; a possible D gene is TRBD1 (6 bases). The CDR3 covers 13 residues. Germline V gives CDR1 LNHDA, CDR2 SQIVND (reference sequence). V lost 0 bases to trimming and J lost 5 bases, with 7 bases between them. The CDR3 is CASSIEQGYGYTF. DNA for the CDR3: TGTGCCAGTAGTATAGAACAGGGTTATGGCTACACCTTC. The full variable domain, in which reference TRBV19 and TRBJ1-2 provide the parts outside the CDR3, is DGGITQSPKYLFRKEGQNVTLSCEQNLNHDAMYWYRQDPGQGLRLIYYSQIVNDFQKGDIAEGYSVSREKKESFPLTVTSAQKNPTAFYLCASSIEQGYGYTFGSGTRLTVV.

CDR3 sequence reads: CASSISGEANTEAFF. The CDR3 DNA sequence: TGTGCCAGTAGTATTTCGGGGGAGGCGAACACTGAAGCTTTCTTT. The chain is built from TRBV19 and TRBJ1-1, with D tentatively TRBD1 (5 bases). The CDR3 length is 15 residues. The V end was cut by 3 bases, the J end by 1 base, with 12 bases between. Germline assignment: CDR1 LNHDA and CDR2 SQIVND (reference sequence).

The V and J genes are TRBV5-1 and TRBJ1-1; perhaps TRBD1 as D (5 bases). Trimming pared 4 bases from V and 1 base from J, leaving 11 bases between. The germline gives CDR1 SGHRS, CDR2 YFSETQ. The CDR3 has 14 residues. CDR3 DNA: TGCGCCAGCAGCACCCTCCAGGGGAACACTGAAGCTTTCTTT. Translation gives CASSTLQGNTEAFF.

The chain couples TRBV5-4 to TRBJ1-1, with 7 bases identical to TRBD1. The germline V gene encodes CDR1 SGHNT and CDR2 YYREEE (reference sequence). The V segment lost 2 bases and the J segment 6 bases; nucleotides outside the gene matches: 7. This CDR3 comprises 14 residues. Written as DNA, the CDR3 is TGTGCCAGCAGCTTCGTTCAGGGACAGTCTGAAGCTTTCTTT. Translation gives CASSFVQGQSEAFF.

This CDR3 is CASTLGEWSTGELFF. The CDR3, as DNA: TGTGCCAGCACCCTGGGAGAGTGGAGCACCGGGGAGCTGTTTTTT. J is TRBJ2-2 and V is TRBV7-2; TRBD2 is a possible D gene (5 bases). The V gene lost 7 bases and the J gene lost 4 bases, with 16 bases spanning the gap. Germline-derived CDR1 and CDR2 are SGHTA and FQGNSA. CDR3 length equals 15 residues.

The sample holds a few counts of this clone. This sequence joins TRBV20-1 and TRBJ1-1; D gene ambiguous. The CDR3 is 11 residues long. Germline CDR1 DFQATT, CDR2 SNEGSKA (reference sequence). V was cut by 5 bases and J by 5 bases, with 9 bases left in between. This CDR3 reads CSALGGTEAFF. The CDR3 nucleotides are TGCAGTGCTCTAGGAGGAACTGAAGCTTTCTTT.

This clone has a single count. CDR3 nucleotide sequence: TGTGCCAGCAGTGATAAATCAGGGTATTACGAGCAGTACTTC. This encodes CASSDKSGYYEQYF. The chain employs TRBV25-1 and TRBJ2-7; possibly TRBD1 for D (5 bases). V lost 3 bases and J 4 bases, leaving 13 bases between the germline ends. Germline V gene data show CDR1 as MGHDK and CDR2 as SYGVNS. The CDR3 loop spans 14 amino acids.

This clone was counted a few times. This chain uses TRBV10-3 with TRBJ2-1, with 9 bases that match TRBD1. This CDR3 is 14 amino acids long. With 6 bases clipped from V and 10 bases from J, the junction kept 10 bases outside the gene matches. The germline gives CDR1 ENHRY, CDR2 SYGVKD. The CDR3 here is CAIRGTGSREEQFF. CDR3 coding DNA: TGTGCCATCAGAGGGACAGGGAGTAGGGAGGAGCAGTTCTTC.

CDR3 sequence reads: CASSAAGTAHTEAFF. CDR3 bases: TGTGCCAGCAGTGCCGCCGGGACAGCCCACACTGAAGCTTTCTTT. The chain carries TRBV6-1 and TRBJ1-1; 7 nucleotides line up with TRBD1. J was trimmed by 3 bases and V by 4 bases; bases with no gene match: 8. CDR1 is MNHNS and CDR2 is SASEGT in the germline V gene. This CDR3 has 15 residues.

The V and J genes are TRBV30 and TRBJ1-5; 8 bases match TRBD1. The CDR3 spans 12 residues. Trimming removed 5 bases from V and 4 bases from J; junction bases left unmatched: 1. From germline, CDR1 is GTSNPN and CDR2 SVGIG (reference sequence). The CDR3 region is CAWGTGNQPQHF. In DNA, the CDR3 is TGTGCCTGGGGGACAGGTAATCAGCCCCAGCATTTT.

The CDR3 bases are TGTGCCAGCAGCGGACAGACCTACGAGCAGTACTTC. This gives the protein CASSGQTYEQYF. J is TRBJ2-7 and V is TRBV7-9, with a possible D match to TRBD1 (6 bases). Per the germline V gene, CDR1 is SEHNR and CDR2 is FQNEAQ (reference sequence). CDR3 size: 12 residues. V lost 5 bases and J lost 2, with 7 bases in between.

The rearrangement joins TRBV5-5 to TRBJ1-2; a possible D gene is TRBD1 (6 bases). Germline-derived CDR1 and CDR2 are SGHKS and YYEKEE (reference sequence). V gave up 1 base and J gave up 2 bases, with 9 bases separating them. The CDR3 consists of 14 residues. The CDR3 coding sequence is TGTGCCAGCAGCTTGCAGGGGTCCAACTATGGCTACACCTTC. Protein product: CASSLQGSNYGYTF.

This chain links TRBV4-1 with TRBJ2-5; 13 bases fit TRBD2. This CDR3 region has 17 residues. Germline CDR1 is MGHRA and CDR2 is YSYEKL. Unmatched junction bases numbered 6, after V lost 2 bases and J lost 3 bases. The CDR3 bases are TGCGCCAGCAGCCAACCGTCTGGACTAGCGGGAGAAGAGACCCAGTACTTC. It yields the protein CASSQPSGLAGEETQYF.

The J gene is TRBJ2-7, the V gene TRBV14; TRBD2 matches 10 bases. V was clipped by 0 bases and J by 2 bases; unmatched bases: 4. This CDR3 region has 16 residues. CDR1 is SGHDN and CDR2 is FVKESK in the germline V gene. Here the CDR3 reads CASSQDQLAGTYEQYF. The CDR3 bases are TGTGCCAGCAGCCAAGATCAACTAGCGGGAACCTACGAGCAGTACTTC.

The CDR3 protein is CASSPRLAGALGELFF. In nucleotides, the CDR3 is TGTGCCAGCAGCCCGAGACTAGCGGGGGCGTTGGGGGAGCTGTTTTTT. The chain recombines TRBV14 with TRBJ2-2, with 12 nucleotides matching TRBD2. CDR1 is SGHDN, CDR2 FVKESK, per germline. V was pared by 4 bases and J by 8 bases, with 8 bases of the junction left unmatched. The length of the CDR3 is 16 residues. The complete variable domain, with remaining parts taken from reference TRBV14 and TRBJ2-2, reads EAGVTQFPSHSVIEKGQTVTLRCDPISGHDNLYWYRRVMGKEIKFLLHFVKESKQDESGMPNNRFLAERTGGTYSTLKVQPAELEDSGVYFCASSPRLAGALGELFFGEGSRLTVL.

This chain links TRBV5-1 with TRBJ1-1, with D maybe TRBD1 (6 bases). The CDR3 runs to 15 residues. V was cut by 4 bases and J by 1 base, with 14 bases left in between. CDR1 is SGHRS and CDR2 is YFSETQ in the germline V gene. The CDR3 DNA reads TGCGCCAGCAGCCCCCTCGCAGGGGCGAACACTGAAGCTTTCTTT. It codes for CASSPLAGANTEAFF.